The 13 T cell receptor beta chains given below trace back to one sample, sequenced in a study of shared clonotypes between healthy human individuals. Some clones are missing from TCRdb's copy, which holds only in-frame ones; the method was immunoSEQ multiplex PCR. This sample has 2,500,000 or so clones, with 80% to 95% found just once. The specimen sequenced was naive CD4+ T cells from PBMCs. Subset noted: CD45RA+ positively selected. The receptor source for this set is a young man in good health. Some clones in this sample may be carry-over from other donors' samples.

This chain joins TRBV19 and TRBJ1-4; 7 bases align to TRBD1. From germline, CDR1 is LNHDA and CDR2 SQIVND (reference sequence). J gave up 10 bases and V 6 bases, and 8 bases lay outside the gene matches. This CDR3 has 13 residues. As DNA, the CDR3 is TGTGCCAGTAGCGAACAGGGGTCGGGAAAACTGTTTTTT. It yields the protein CASSEQGSGKLFF. Variable domain in full (rest from reference TRBV19 and TRBJ1-4): DGGITQSPKYLFRKEGQNVTLSCEQNLNHDAMYWYRQDPGQGLRLIYYSQIVNDFQKGDIAEGYSVSREKKESFPLTVTSAQKNPTAFYLCASSEQGSGKLFFGSGTQLSVL.

About this clone itself: This CDR3 is also generated by other DNA sequences in the sample. The chain carries TRBV18 and TRBJ1-1; no reliable D call. The CDR3 is made up of 13 amino acids. Germline V lookup: CDR1 KGHSH, CDR2 LQKENI. The germline V and J ends were trimmed by 4 bases and 1 base, with 7 bases remaining between them. CDR3 sequence reads: CASSQGANTEAFF. CDR3 nucleotide sequence: TGTGCCAGCTCACAGGGCGCGAACACTGAAGCTTTCTTT.

The chain employs TRBV7-3 and TRBJ2-3; 10 bases match TRBD1. The germline V gene encodes CDR1 SGHTA and CDR2 FQGTGA. With 5 bases clipped from V and 5 bases from J, the junction kept 7 bases outside the gene matches. This CDR3 has 15 residues. CDR3 bases: TGTGCCAGCAGCACGTCCCGGGACAGGGGAGATACGCAGTATTTT. Protein sequence: CASSTSRDRGDTQYF. Drawing the rest from reference TRBV7-3 and TRBJ2-3, the complete variable domain is GAGVSQTPSNKVTEKGKYVELRCDPISGHTALYWYRQSLGQGPEFLIYFQGTGAADDSGLPNDRFFAVRPEGSVSTLKIQRTERGDSAVYLCASSTSRDRGDTQYFGPGTRLTVL.

This rearrangement joins TRBV25-1 to TRBJ1-3; the D is unclear. Trimming shortened V by 6 bases and J by 2 bases, and 14 bases separated the two germline ends. The CDR3 is 15 amino acids. Per the germline V gene, CDR1 is MGHDK and CDR2 is SYGVNS. CDR3: CASSVRAVPGNTIYF. The CDR3 bases are TGTGCCAGCAGCGTTCGAGCTGTCCCTGGAAACACCATATATTTT.

The chain couples TRBV7-2 to TRBJ2-1; D unresolved. V gave up 0 bases and J gave up 10 bases, with 7 bases separating them. The CDR3 has 12 residues. Germline CDR1 reads SGHTA; CDR2 reads FQGNSA. This chain's CDR3 is CASSLARREQFF. The CDR3 bases are TGTGCCAGCAGCTTAGCTAGACGAGAGCAGTTCTTC.

V usage is TRBV19 and J usage is TRBJ1-5; D may be TRBD1 (5 bases). Trimming stripped 5 bases from V and 0 bases from J, with 8 bases between. Germline CDR1 and CDR2: LNHDA and SQIVND (reference sequence). This CDR3 spans 14 amino acids. CDR3 bases: TGTGCCAGTAGTTGGGGGGATAGCAATCAGCCCCAGCATTTT. Its protein is CASSWGDSNQPQHF. The full variable domain, completed using reference TRBV19 and TRBJ1-5, is DGGITQSPKYLFRKEGQNVTLSCEQNLNHDAMYWYRQDPGQGLRLIYYSQIVNDFQKGDIAEGYSVSREKKESFPLTVTSAQKNPTAFYLCASSWGDSNQPQHFGDGTRLSIL.

The chain links TRBV7-3 to TRBJ2-2, with D possibly matching TRBD2 (5 bases). CDR1 is SGHTA and CDR2 is FQGTGA in the germline V gene. This CDR3 is 14 amino acids long. V was clipped by 5 bases and J by 6 bases, with 13 bases between them. DNA of the CDR3: TGTGCCAGCAGCCTTATGGCGGGTCCCGGGGAGCTGTTTTTT. Its protein product is CASSLMAGPGELFF.

The genes are TRBV27 and TRBJ1-1; 11 nucleotides agree with TRBD1. CDR3 size: 18 residues. Trimming at V came to 7 bases and at J to 1 base, leaving 14 bases not matched to a gene. Germline CDR1 and CDR2: MNHEY and SMNVEV (reference sequence). The CDR3 loop reads CASKSFGQGAPPNTEAFF. DNA for the CDR3: TGTGCCAGCAAATCGTTCGGACAGGGGGCGCCGCCGAACACTGAAGCTTTCTTT.

The chain couples TRBV11-2 to TRBJ2-7, with a weak D call TRBD1 (5 bases). The CDR3 is made up of 14 amino acids. CDR1 is SGHAT and CDR2 is FQNNGV in the germline V gene. The V end was cut by 5 bases, the J end by 0 bases, with 11 bases between. The CDR3 DNA sequence: TGTGCCAGCAGCGCCGGCAGGGCCTCCTACGAGCAGTACTTC. Protein sequence: CASSAGRASYEQYF. Together with reference TRBV11-2 and TRBJ2-7, the CDR3 gives the full variable domain: EAGVAQSPRYKIIEKRQSVAFWCNPISGHATLYWYQQILGQGPKLLIQFQNNGVVDDSQLPKDRFSAERLKGVDSTLKIQPAKLEDSAVYLCASSAGRASYEQYFGPGTRLTVT.

V usage is TRBV27 and J usage is TRBJ1-5; perhaps TRBD1 as D (6 bases). V lost 8 bases and J 2 bases, leaving 10 bases between the germline ends. CDR1 is MNHEY and CDR2 is SMNVEV in the germline V gene (reference sequence). This CDR3 has 13 amino acids. CDR3 region: CASHSGGNQPQHF. CDR3 in DNA: TGTGCCAGCCATTCAGGGGGCAATCAGCCCCAGCATTTT.

V gene TRBV18 combines with J gene TRBJ2-5, with TRBD2 matching over 7 bases. Germline CDR1 is KGHSH and CDR2 is LQKENI. CDR3 length: 16 amino acids. The V segment lost 0 bases and the J segment 2 bases; nucleotides outside the gene matches: 6. DNA of the CDR3: TGTGCCAGCTCACCACCCTGGTCTAGCGGACAAGAGACCCAGTACTTC. This translates into CASSPPWSSGQETQYF.

To note about this clone: This same CDR3 is encoded by further DNA sequences in the sample. The chain joins TRBV5-1 to TRBJ2-1; D unresolved. Germline V gene sequence: CDR1 SGHRS, CDR2 YFSETQ. This CDR3 has 15 amino acids. V lost 0 bases and J 0 bases, leaving 7 bases between the germline ends. CDR3 nucleotides: TGCGCCAGCAGCTTGGGGTATACCTCCTACAATGAGCAGTTCTTC. This translates into CASSLGYTSYNEQFF.

The chain couples TRBV7-7 to TRBJ1-5; TRBD1 agrees at 12 bases. This CDR3 is built from 15 residues. Trimming cost V 4 bases and J 11 bases; bases outside gene matches: 9. Germline values: CDR1 SSHAT, CDR2 FNYEAQ (reference sequence). The CDR3 DNA sequence: TGTGCCAGCAGCTCTCCCGGGACAGGGGGCAAGACCCAGCATTTT. It yields the protein CASSSPGTGGKTQHF.